The 23 T cell receptor beta chains given below trace back to one sample, sequenced in a study of Graves' ophthalmopathy and Graves' hyperthyroidism. Researchers took RNA transcripts and amplified TCR beta CDR3 regions from them. Second-round multiplex PCR came after a first-round RT-PCR that employed HTBI primers. TCRdb fed the multiplex PCR reads into MiXCR, producing one record per CDR3 protein. The sample shows 1 million to 1.3 million distinct CDR3 sequences, about two fifths of them seen only once. Sequencing used peripheral blood or thyroid tissue (not recorded which). Receptors originate from an adult man with Graves' hyperthyroidism.

This clonotype was recorded at least ten times. The chain couples TRBV10-3 to TRBJ1-4; D is unresolved. CDR1 ENHRY and CDR2 SYGVKD come from the germline V gene. Trimming took off 4 bases at V and 8 bases at J, with 11 bases between the two ends. The CDR3 covers 13 residues. In DNA, the CDR3 is TGTGCCATCAGTGCACTGCCGGGGGAAAAACTGTTTTTT. This sequence encodes CAISALPGEKLFF.

The rearrangement uses TRBV29-1 and TRBJ2-5, with D possibly TRBD1 on 6 matching bases. Trimming cost V 8 bases and J 2 bases, with 15 bases left between them. Germline assignment: CDR1 SQVTM and CDR2 ANQGSEA. This CDR3 is 13 amino acids long. CDR3 region: CSYVGRGQETQYF. CDR3 DNA sequence: TGCAGCTACGTTGGCAGGGGACAAGAGACCCAGTACTTC.

A note on this clonotype: A read error may explain this, as a much larger clone is one base away. This rearrangement joins TRBV12-3 or TRBV12-4 to TRBJ2-7, with D uncertain. The length of the CDR3 is 15 residues. V was pared by 5 bases and J by 2 bases, with 16 bases between. CDR3 bases: TGTGCCAGCAGTGAAGGGATTGGCTCAACCTACGAGCAGTACTTC. This gives the protein CASSEGIGSTYEQYF.

Only a few counts were recorded for this clonotype. CDR3 loop: CASSPLGQPYEQYF. In nucleotides, the CDR3 is TGTGCCAGCAGCCCCTTGGGACAACCCTACGAGCAGTACTTC. This sequence joins TRBV9 and TRBJ2-7, with D possibly matching TRBD1 (6 bases). CDR3 length equals 14 residues. Between the trimmed V and J ends, which lost 4 bases and 2 bases, there was a span of 13 bases. CDR1 and CDR2 (germline): SGDLS, YYNGEE.

V usage is TRBV10-3 and J usage is TRBJ2-5; TRBD2 matches at 8 bases. Per germline, CDR1 ENHRY and CDR2 SYGVKD. This CDR3 comprises 14 residues. V lost 9 bases to trimming and J lost 0 bases; unmatched junction nucleotides: 6. The CDR3 DNA follows: TGTGCCATACATAGCGGGGAGTACCAAGAGACCCAGTACTTC. It translates to CAIHSGEYQETQYF.

This clonotype was picked up many times. This rearrangement joins TRBV20-1 to TRBJ1-3; D unclear. V was shortened by 3 bases and J by 2 bases, with 2 bases between the two germline ends. This CDR3 spans 11 amino acids. Germline assignment: CDR1 DFQATT and CDR2 SNEGSKA (reference sequence). The CDR3 nucleotides read TGCAGTGCTAGGGCTGGAAACACCATATATTTT. This gives the protein CSARAGNTIYF.

A few counts support this clonotype. The gene calls are TRBV20-1 and TRBJ2-7; D gene unclear. Trimming took 3 bases from V and 4 from J, leaving 19 bases between them. The CDR3 covers 15 residues. Germline loops: CDR1 DFQATT, CDR2 SNEGSKA (reference sequence). The DNA for the CDR3 is TGCAGTGCTAGCTCTCCCCAAACCCGAACTTACGAGCAGTACTTC. Its protein is CSASSPQTRTYEQYF.

This clonotype was counted many times. The chain recombines TRBV12-3 or TRBV12-4 with TRBJ1-2; D may be TRBD1 (6 bases). Trimming left V 6 bases short and J 0 bases short, with 11 bases between. The CDR3 extends over 14 amino acids. The CDR3 loop reads CASRSGTTNYGYTF. The DNA for the CDR3 is TGTGCCAGCAGGTCGGGGACAACTAACTATGGCTACACCTTC.

This clonotype occurred many times. The chain couples TRBV29-1 to TRBJ1-5, with 8 bases identical to TRBD1. V lost 7 bases, J lost 3 bases, and 11 bases stayed unmatched. CDR1 is SQVTM, CDR2 ANQGSEA, per germline. The CDR3 runs 15 residues. The CDR3 is CSGKTGAPFNQPQHF. CDR3 nucleotide sequence: TGCAGCGGAAAGACAGGGGCACCATTCAATCAGCCCCAGCATTTT.

A few counts support this clonotype. The rearrangement joins TRBV5-1 to TRBJ2-7; the D gene is possibly TRBD1 (5 bases). This CDR3 spans 14 amino acids. The V end lost 4 bases, the J end lost 0 bases, and 11 bases lay between the germline ends. The germline gives CDR1 SGHRS, CDR2 YFSETQ. CDR3 nucleotides: TGCGCCAGCAGCCCGTTGGACACCTCCTACGAGCAGTACTTC. It yields the protein CASSPLDTSYEQYF.

The chain recombines TRBV9 with TRBJ1-3; 7 nucleotides match TRBD1. CDR3 length: 15 residues. The V segment lost 2 bases and the J segment 0 bases; nucleotides outside the gene matches: 2. Looked up from germline, CDR1 is SGDLS and CDR2 is YYNGEE. The CDR3 DNA sequence: TGTGCCAGCAGCGTCAAGGGGGCCTCTGGAAACACCATATATTTT. It yields the protein CASSVKGASGNTIYF.

The gene calls are TRBV6-2 or TRBV6-3 and TRBJ2-2, with 7 bases fitting TRBD1. V lost 6 bases and J lost 3; bases outside the gene matches: 13. CDR1 is MNHEY, CDR2 SVGEGT, per germline. The CDR3 sequence is 17 residues long. CDR3 region: CASRKMSGQWDTGELFF. In nucleotides, the CDR3 is TGTGCCAGCAGGAAAATGTCGGGACAGTGGGACACCGGGGAGCTGTTTTTT.

This chain links TRBV20-1 with TRBJ1-2; D is unclear. Trimming took off 8 bases at V and 6 bases at J, with 19 bases between the two ends. CDR1 is DFQATT, CDR2 SNEGSKA, per germline (reference sequence). The CDR3 length is 13 residues. This CDR3 is CSIDTSDMHGYTF. The CDR3 DNA reads TGCAGTATAGACACCAGTGACATGCATGGCTACACCTTC.

This clonotype was observed at least ten times. The gene calls are TRBV5-1 and TRBJ1-4; D is ambiguous. The CDR3 is made up of 15 amino acids. V was clipped by 4 bases and J by 5 bases, with 15 bases between them. The germline gives CDR1 SGHRS, CDR2 YFSETQ. The CDR3 DNA sequence: TGCGCCAGCAGCCCGCAGTTGGCTGGAAATGAAAAACTGTTTTTT. Its translation: CASSPQLAGNEKLFF.

This sequence joins TRBV9 and TRBJ2-5; TRBD2 aligns across 8 bases. This CDR3 is 13 amino acids long. V shed 0 bases, J shed 10 bases, and the junction held 5 bases outside the gene matches. The germline CDR1 and CDR2 sequences are SGDLS and YYNGEE. The CDR3 loop reads CASSVASGGGQYF. The CDR3 DNA follows: TGTGCCAGCAGCGTAGCGAGCGGGGGCGGCCAGTACTTC.

In regard to this clonotype: Possible read error: a much larger clone is one base away. The chain links TRBV10-1 to TRBJ2-7; 7 positions agree with TRBD2. CDR1 is WNHNN, CDR2 SYGVQD, per germline (reference sequence). This CDR3 has 14 residues. J gave up 7 bases and V 4 bases, and 10 bases lay outside the gene matches. For the CDR3, the DNA is TGCGCCAGCAGTGCGTCATGGACTAGGGGAGAGCAGTACTTC. As protein: CASSASWTRGEQYF.

Regarding this clonotype: A read error may explain this, as a much larger clone is one base away. The CDR3 spells CASGPFPGQGTHEQYF. In DNA, the CDR3 is TGTGCCAGCGGCCCTTTTCCGGGACAGGGGACCCACGAGCAGTACTTC. This chain uses TRBV7-9 with TRBJ2-7, with 10 bases fitting TRBD1. This CDR3 contains 16 residues. The germline CDR1 and CDR2 sequences are SEHNR and FQNEAQ (reference sequence). J lost 5 bases, V lost 8 bases, and 15 bases had no gene match.

This clonotype came up many times. The V gene is TRBV29-1, the J gene TRBJ2-7, with TRBD2 identical over 7 bases. CDR3 length: 14 residues. CDR1 is SQVTM, CDR2 ANQGSEA, per germline. J was trimmed by 3 bases and V by 0 bases; bases with no gene match: 5. CDR3 sequence: CSVEEGGGIYEQYF. The CDR3 nucleotides read TGCAGCGTTGAAGAGGGGGGGGGGATCTACGAGCAGTACTTC.

The table lists this clonotype with many counts. V is TRBV19 and J is TRBJ1-1; weak D call: TRBD1 (6 bases). This CDR3 is built from 14 residues. The V and J ends lost 3 bases and 0 bases respectively, with 8 bases between them. Per germline, CDR1 LNHDA and CDR2 SQIVND (reference sequence). The CDR3, as DNA: TGTGCCAGTAGTATTAACAGGGTGAACACTGAAGCTTTCTTT. This codes for CASSINRVNTEAFF.

This clonotype was recorded many times. This chain links TRBV12-3 or TRBV12-4 with TRBJ2-5; TRBD2 might be the D (6 bases). V was pared by 8 bases and J by 5 bases, with 18 bases between. The CDR3 is 14 amino acids. CDR3 sequence reads: CASLRAGWQETQYF. The CDR3 DNA is TGTGCCAGCCTCAGAGCGGGCTGGCAGGAGACCCAGTACTTC.

This rearrangement joins TRBV6-4 to TRBJ2-7; 8 bases align to TRBD1. This CDR3 is built from 13 residues. Germline V gene data show CDR1 as MRHNA and CDR2 as SNTAGT. The V segment lost 5 bases and the J segment 6 bases; nucleotides outside the gene matches: 6. The CDR3 loop reads CASSLSQGVEQYF. CDR3 bases: TGTGCCAGCAGTTTGTCACAGGGGGTCGAGCAGTACTTC.

This clonotype was observed many times. The V and J genes are TRBV5-6 and TRBJ1-5; no clear D gene. Looked up from germline, CDR1 is SGHDT and CDR2 is YYEEEE. With 2 bases removed from V and 1 base from J, the gap between germline ends came to 10 bases. The CDR3 length is 15 residues. CDR3 in DNA: TGTGCCAGCAGCTTATCGGGGATGAGCAATCAGCCCCAGCATTTT. It is translated as CASSLSGMSNQPQHF. Combining the CDR3 with reference TRBV5-6 and TRBJ1-5 gives the whole variable domain DAGVTQSPTHLIKTRGQQVTLRCSPKSGHDTVSWYQQALGQGPQFIFQYYEEEERQRGNFPDRFSGHQFPNYSSELNVNALLLGDSALYLCASSLSGMSNQPQHFGDGTRLSIL.

This clonotype was recorded many times. The J gene is TRBJ1-1, the V gene TRBV12-3 or TRBV12-4; 12 nucleotides match TRBD1. The CDR3 totals 12 residues. After removal of 6 bases from V and 10 bases from J, the junction contained 3 bases not matched to a gene. CDR3 sequence: CASRMGQGAAFF. The CDR3 DNA is TGTGCCAGCAGGATGGGACAGGGGGCAGCTTTCTTT.